The 30 T cell receptor beta chains reported below all come from one sample, sequenced in a study of neurological immune-mediated disorders. TCRdb reprocessed the 5' RACE reads with MiXCR, giving one entry per CDR3 protein. This sample has under 100,000 distinct CDR3 sequences, with approximately 4.6% found just once. Regarding time point: longitudinal time-point 3. The sequenced sample was PBMCs. The source is a woman aged 55-75 years with multiple sclerosis.

This clonotype was observed at least ten times. The chain has TRBV5-1 and TRBJ2-7, with D perhaps assigned TRBD1 or TRBD2 (5 bases each). This CDR3 is 14 amino acids long. Per germline, CDR1 SGHRS and CDR2 YFSETQ. Trimming removed 3 bases from V and 0 bases from J, with 10 bases in between. CDR3 coding DNA: TGCGCCAGCAGCTCTAATGGGGGCTCCTACGAGCAGTACTTC. This translates into CASSSNGGSYEQYF.

Many counts were recorded for this clonotype. The chain couples TRBV12-3 or TRBV12-4 to TRBJ2-2; D is possibly TRBD1 (6 bases). This CDR3 region has 16 residues. Trimming took 3 bases from V and 3 from J, leaving 14 bases between them. The chain's CDR3 is CASSLGAGIDTGELFF. The DNA of the CDR3 is TGTGCCAGCAGTTTGGGGGCAGGGATAGACACCGGGGAGCTGTTTTTT.

At least ten counts were recorded for this clonotype. This chain links TRBV5-5 with TRBJ2-2, with 10 bases that match TRBD1. The CDR3 extends over 15 amino acids. Trimming removed 4 bases from V and 5 bases from J; junction bases left unmatched: 5. CDR1 and CDR2 from the germline V gene are SGHKS and YYEKEE (reference sequence). The CDR3, as DNA: TGTGCCAGCAGCACCAGACAGGGGGCGACCGGGGAGCTGTTTTTT. Amino acid sequence: CASSTRQGATGELFF.

This clonotype has a count of ten or more. This chain links TRBV5-1 with TRBJ2-7; possibly TRBD1 for D (6 bases). CDR1 is SGHRS, CDR2 YFSETQ, per germline. The CDR3 is 15 residues long. The V end lost 2 bases, the J end lost 3 bases, and 15 bases lay between the germline ends. The CDR3 spells CASSFLQGSGYEQYF. As DNA, the CDR3 is TGCGCCAGCAGCTTTCTGCAGGGGAGTGGCTACGAGCAGTACTTC. The whole variable domain, remainder taken from reference TRBV5-1 and TRBJ2-7, is KAGVTQTPRYLIKTRGQQVTLSCSPISGHRSVSWYQQTPGQGLQFLFEYFSETQRNKGNFPGRFSGRQFSNSRSEMNVSTLELGDSALYLCASSFLQGSGYEQYFGPGTRLTVT.

This clonotype has ten or more counts. The chain carries TRBV5-1 and TRBJ2-7; D could derive from TRBD1 or TRBD2 (6 bases each). Looked up from germline, CDR1 is SGHRS and CDR2 is YFSETQ. The CDR3 totals 12 residues. The V gene lost 7 bases and the J gene lost 3 bases, with 11 bases spanning the gap. The CDR3 is CASHGGLYEQYF. The CDR3 DNA sequence: TGCGCCAGCCATGGGGGGCTCTACGAGCAGTACTTC.

There are many counts of this clonotype. The V and J genes are TRBV20-1 and TRBJ1-6; 10 nucleotides line up with TRBD1. Germline V CDR1 and CDR2: DFQATT, SNEGSKA (reference sequence). Trimming cost V 5 bases and J 8 bases; bases outside gene matches: 9. This CDR3 has 15 amino acids. This CDR3 reads CSAPDRGAVYSPLHF. Here the CDR3 DNA reads TGCAGTGCTCCGGACAGGGGGGCCGTTTATTCACCCCTCCACTTT.

The sample holds many counts of this clonotype. This chain joins TRBV12-3 or TRBV12-4 and TRBJ2-7; D could derive from TRBD1 or TRBD2 (7 bases each). With 3 bases removed from V and 6 bases from J, the gap between germline ends came to 15 bases. This CDR3 comprises 14 residues. The CDR3 DNA reads TGTGCCAGCAGTTTTCAGGGGGGGCCCGGCGAGCAGTACTTC. Its translation: CASSFQGGPGEQYF.

This clonotype was seen at least ten times. The chain has TRBV20-1 and TRBJ1-6; the D gene is possibly TRBD1 (5 bases). Germline V gives CDR1 DFQATT, CDR2 SNEGSKA (reference sequence). There are 15 residues in the CDR3. The V and J ends lost 6 bases and 13 bases respectively, with 25 bases between them. The CDR3 loop reads CSAQPGTQGTEPLHF. CDR3 sequence (DNA): TGCAGTGCCCAACCCGGGACTCAGGGAACCGAGCCCCTCCACTTT.

This clonotype was seen at least ten times. V gene TRBV20-1 combines with J gene TRBJ2-7; D may match TRBD1 or TRBD2 (6 bases each). V lost 5 bases and J 3 bases, leaving 17 bases between the germline ends. CDR3 size: 14 residues. CDR1 and CDR2 from the germline V gene are DFQATT and SNEGSKA (reference sequence). The CDR3 spells CSAPLGAGNYEQYF. The CDR3 nucleotides read TGCAGTGCTCCACTGGGGGCGGGAAACTACGAGCAGTACTTC.

This clonotype was detected ten times or more. The V gene is TRBV6-5, the J gene TRBJ1-1; possible D gene TRBD1, 5 bases. The CDR3 has 16 residues. CDR1 and CDR2 (germline): MNHEY, SVGAGI. V was clipped by 1 base and J by 4 bases, with 16 bases between them. The CDR3: CASSYWSAGLGTEAFF. CDR3 nucleotides: TGTGCCAGCAGTTACTGGTCCGCAGGGTTGGGCACTGAAGCTTTCTTT.

This clonotype was observed at least ten times. This sequence joins TRBV5-5 and TRBJ1-1; D unresolved. This CDR3 spans 14 amino acids. Trimming left V 0 bases short and J 0 bases short, with 6 bases between. Per germline, CDR1 SGHKS and CDR2 YYEKEE (reference sequence). The CDR3 loop reads CASSLGPLNTEAFF. Here the CDR3 DNA reads TGTGCCAGCAGCTTGGGACCTTTGAACACTGAAGCTTTCTTT.

This clonotype has ten or more counts. This sequence joins TRBV6-5 and TRBJ1-3; D is ambiguous. CDR3 length equals 15 residues. V dropped 4 bases and J dropped 3 bases, with 13 bases sitting between them. CDR1 is MNHEY, CDR2 SVGAGI, per germline. DNA for the CDR3: TGTGCCAGCAGTTTCGCGGAGGAGAATGGAAACACCATATATTTT. Protein product: CASSFAEENGNTIYF.

This clonotype was found many times. CDR3 amino acids: CASSPWGSGDTQYF. In DNA form, the CDR3 reads TGTGCCAGCTCACCATGGGGTTCCGGCGATACGCAGTATTTT. The chain has TRBV18 and TRBJ2-3; no firm D call. Germline CDR1 reads KGHSH; CDR2 reads LQKENI. This CDR3 has 14 residues. Trimming pared 2 bases from V and 6 bases from J, leaving 12 bases between.

This chain uses TRBV10-1 with TRBJ1-1, with TRBD1 matching over 9 bases. Losses at the gene ends were 7 bases for V and 1 base for J; bases not matched to a gene: 7. The CDR3 loop spans 15 amino acids. Germline V gene sequence: CDR1 WNHNN, CDR2 SYGVQD (reference sequence). The CDR3 sequence is CASTLGTGRNTEAFF. CDR3 DNA sequence: TGCGCCAGCACTCTTGGGACAGGGAGGAACACTGAAGCTTTCTTT.

This clonotype was counted many times. V is TRBV7-9 and J is TRBJ2-7; D is unresolved. The CDR3 runs 14 residues. V was cut by 1 base and J by 1 base, with 8 bases left in between. The V gene's germline CDR1 is SEHNR and CDR2 FQNEAQ (reference sequence). The CDR3 here is CASSLVAGSYEQYF. The CDR3 region has the DNA TGTGCCAGCAGCTTAGTGGCAGGTTCCTACGAGCAGTACTTC.

The J gene is TRBJ2-3, the V gene TRBV20-1; D is perhaps TRBD1 (6 bases). CDR1 and CDR2 from the germline V gene are DFQATT and SNEGSKA (reference sequence). V gave up 6 bases and J gave up 2 bases, with 18 bases separating them. CDR3 length equals 15 residues. CDR3 region: CSAPGRDTYTDTQYF. The CDR3 nucleotides are TGCAGTGCCCCAGGTCGGGACACCTACACAGATACGCAGTATTTT.

This clonotype was seen many times. The J gene is TRBJ2-3, the V gene TRBV12-3 or TRBV12-4; the match to TRBD2 covers 11 bases. Trimming took 6 bases from V and 5 from J; bases not matched to a gene: 7. CDR3 size: 15 residues. The DNA of the CDR3 is TGTGCCAGCAGCCTTAGCGGGGGGGGAATAGATACGCAGTATTTT. Amino acid sequence: CASSLSGGGIDTQYF.

This clonotype was picked up a small number of times. The rearrangement joins TRBV27 to TRBJ2-7; D may be TRBD1 or TRBD2 (6 bases each). The ends were cut back, 3 bases at V and 2 bases at J, with 11 bases in the middle. This CDR3 has 14 residues. Per the germline V gene, CDR1 is MNHEY and CDR2 is SMNVEV (reference sequence). CDR3 nucleotides: TGTGCCAGCAGTTTGATCCGGGGGCCCTACGAGCAGTACTTC. Its protein is CASSLIRGPYEQYF.

This clonotype was picked up many times. This chain joins TRBV7-8 and TRBJ2-7; 8 bases align to TRBD1. Looked up from germline, CDR1 is SGHVS and CDR2 is FQNEAQ. Unmatched junction bases numbered 17, after V lost 4 bases and J lost 0 bases. The CDR3 extends over 19 amino acids. CDR3 sequence: CASSSSPWTGYEVSYEQYF. CDR3 in DNA: TGTGCCAGCAGCTCATCCCCTTGGACAGGGTATGAGGTCTCCTACGAGCAGTACTTC.

This clonotype was recorded at least ten times. J is TRBJ1-6 and V is TRBV28; D perhaps matches TRBD1 (5 bases). The CDR3 runs 12 residues. From germline, CDR1 is MDHEN and CDR2 SYDVKM. Trimming removed 3 bases at V and 9 bases at J, with 6 bases between. As DNA, the CDR3 is TGTGCCAGCAGTTTCGGGGGTTCACCCCTCCACTTT. It specifies CASSFGGSPLHF. The entire variable domain, with the rest obtained from reference TRBV28 and TRBJ1-6, is as follows: DVKVTQSSRYLVKRTGEKVFLECVQDMDHENMFWYRQDPGLGLRLIYFSYDVKMKEKGDIPEGYSVSREKKERFSLILESASTNQTSMYLCASSFGGSPLHFGNGTRLTVT.

This clonotype occurred many times. The chain joins TRBV5-1 to TRBJ2-7; no firm D call. The germline V and J ends were trimmed by 4 bases and 3 bases, with 20 bases remaining between them. Per the germline V gene, CDR1 is SGHRS and CDR2 is YFSETQ. The CDR3 length is 16 residues. The CDR3, as DNA: TGCGCCAGCAGCCCCGGTCGGGTCCCCACTGGCTACGAGCAGTACTTC. Translation gives CASSPGRVPTGYEQYF. Together with reference TRBV5-1 and TRBJ2-7, the CDR3 gives the full variable domain: KAGVTQTPRYLIKTRGQQVTLSCSPISGHRSVSWYQQTPGQGLQFLFEYFSETQRNKGNFPGRFSGRQFSNSRSEMNVSTLELGDSALYLCASSPGRVPTGYEQYFGPGTRLTVT.

This clonotype was counted at least ten times. J is TRBJ1-2 and V is TRBV20-1; perhaps TRBD1 as D (5 bases). The length of the CDR3 is 14 residues. CDR1 and CDR2 (germline): DFQATT, SNEGSKA (reference sequence). V lost 0 bases, J lost 5 bases, and 13 bases lay in between. The CDR3: CSARDTQKGYGYTF. The CDR3 DNA follows: TGCAGTGCTAGAGACACCCAAAAGGGGTATGGCTACACCTTC.

There are many counts of this clonotype. The V gene is TRBV5-1, the J gene TRBJ2-1; D unclear. From germline, CDR1 is SGHRS and CDR2 YFSETQ. Between the trimmed V and J ends, which lost 0 bases and 10 bases, there was a span of 11 bases. This CDR3 has 13 residues. CDR3 sequence: CASSLDRIGEQFF. The CDR3 region has the DNA TGCGCCAGCAGCTTGGATAGGATTGGGGAGCAGTTCTTC.

This clonotype was seen repeatedly, ten times or more. The rearrangement links TRBV21-1 to TRBJ1-4; TRBD1, the table's D call, lacks a check against the DNA. TRBV21-1 is reported as a pseudogene. The CDR3 has 15 residues. CDR3 DNA sequence: TGTGCCAGCAGCGAGGGACAGGGATACGATGAAAAACTGTTTTTT. Translation: CASSEGQGYDEKLFF.

The chain joins TRBV6-5 to TRBJ1-1, with 8 bases lining up with TRBD1. With V trimmed by 2 bases and J by 11 bases, 7 bases remained unmatched. The CDR3 has 13 residues. Per the germline V gene, CDR1 is MNHEY and CDR2 is SVGAGI. The CDR3: CASSYGQGPYAFF. CDR3 DNA sequence: TGTGCCAGCAGTTACGGACAGGGTCCCTACGCTTTCTTT.

This clonotype has a count of ten or more. The V gene is TRBV7-2, the J gene TRBJ1-3, with D possibly TRBD1 on 6 matching bases. Trimming removed 1 base from V and 11 bases from J, with 12 bases in between. Germline CDR1 reads SGHTA; CDR2 reads FQGNSA. The CDR3 contains 13 residues. The CDR3 DNA sequence: TGTGCCAGCAGCTTAGGGGGGCCACGTTCCATATATTTT. It yields the protein CASSLGGPRSIYF.

This clonotype has a count of ten or more. The chain links TRBV7-9 to TRBJ2-7; tentatively, D is TRBD2 (5 bases). Germline V lookup: CDR1 SEHNR, CDR2 FQNEAQ (reference sequence). Trimming took off 2 bases at V and 3 bases at J, with 11 bases between the two ends. The CDR3 length is 14 residues. The CDR3 DNA reads TGTGCCAGCAGCTTACCGGGGTTCGGCTACGAGCAGTACTTC. Its translation is CASSLPGFGYEQYF.

The sample holds many counts of this clonotype. The DNA for the CDR3 is TGTGCCAGCAGCCCGGGACAGGGTCCCTCAGGGCAGTACTTC. This gives the protein CASSPGQGPSGQYF. The chain is built from TRBV3-1 and TRBJ2-7; 9 bases are shared with TRBD1. CDR1 LGHDT and CDR2 YNNKEL come from the germline V gene (reference sequence). The V and J ends lost 4 bases and 9 bases, in that order; junction bases with no gene match: 10. This CDR3 contains 14 residues.

The table lists this clonotype with many counts. CDR3 protein: CASSQEGGGQGDSPLHF. The CDR3 coding sequence is TGCGCCAGCAGCCAAGAGGGTGGAGGACAGGGCGATTCACCCCTCCACTTT. The chain recombines TRBV4-1 with TRBJ1-6; 8 nucleotides match TRBD1. The ends lost 0 bases at V and 8 bases at J; junction bases unmatched: 9. The CDR3 spans 17 residues. Germline CDR1 reads MGHRA; CDR2 reads YSYEKL.

This clonotype was observed a handful of times. At one end, the junction sequence differs from germline, possibly due to a read error. The J gene is TRBJ2-7, the V gene TRBV7-6; 8 bases are a match to TRBD1. This CDR3 contains 14 residues. Germline V gives CDR1 SGHVS, CDR2 FNYEAQ. The CDR3 nucleotides are TGTGTCAGCAGCTCCGGGACAGGTTCCTACGAGCAGTACTTC. It translates to CVSSSGTGSYEQYF.